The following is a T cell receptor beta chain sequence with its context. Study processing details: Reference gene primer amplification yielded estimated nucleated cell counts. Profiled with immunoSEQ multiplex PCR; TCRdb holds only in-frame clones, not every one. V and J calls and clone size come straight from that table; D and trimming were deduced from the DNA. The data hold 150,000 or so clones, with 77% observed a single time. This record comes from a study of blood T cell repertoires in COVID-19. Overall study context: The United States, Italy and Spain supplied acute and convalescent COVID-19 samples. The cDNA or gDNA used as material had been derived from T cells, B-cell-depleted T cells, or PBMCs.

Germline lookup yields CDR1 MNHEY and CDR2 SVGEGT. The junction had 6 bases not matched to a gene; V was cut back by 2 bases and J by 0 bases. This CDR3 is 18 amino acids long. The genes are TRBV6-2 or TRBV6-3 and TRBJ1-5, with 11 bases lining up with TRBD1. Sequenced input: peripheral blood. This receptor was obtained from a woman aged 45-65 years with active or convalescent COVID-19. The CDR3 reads CASSYAGTGGYSNQPQHF. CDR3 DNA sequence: TGTGCCAGCAGTTACGCGGGGACAGGGGGATATAGCAATCAGCCCCAGCATTTT.